This T cell receptor (beta chain) was obtained from a study of cytotoxic CD8 clonotypes in ibrutinib-treated CLL. Overall study: Patient counts were approximately 12 relapsed/refractory, some 14 treatment-naive and about 18 IGHV unmutated. General study results and limits: Baseline values of clonality outstripped age-matched healthy donors and followed circulating CD8+ T-cell counts.

The germline V and J ends were trimmed by 0 bases and 10 bases, with 10 bases remaining between them. Germline V lookup: CDR1 SGDLS, CDR2 YYNGEE. The CDR3 extends over 12 amino acids. Assay used: immunoSEQ multiplex PCR; TCRdb lists only in-frame clones, some missing. The repertoire holds about 15,000 clones, with under 65% as singletons. About 2 micrograms of genomic DNA from cryopreserved PBMCs went into TCR beta libraries. This clone was counted a few times. Antigen specificity is unknown. Source: PBMCs, taken at a 24-month disease-progression time point, from a patient treated with ibrutinib. The chain recombines TRBV9 with TRBJ1-2, with D maybe TRBD1 (5 bases). This clonotype originated in a human donor with chronic lymphocytic leukemia. In nucleotides, the CDR3 is TGTGCCAGCAGCGTAGAGGGACGCCTCTACACCTTC. Its protein is CASSVEGRLYTF.